This T cell receptor beta chain was profiled in a study of blood T cell repertoires in COVID-19. Turning to the study itself: The United States, Italy and Spain were the sources of the acute and convalescent COVID-19 samples.

Participants spanned ages about 18 to 100 years and resided in roughly 22 US areas. Assignment of participants to cohorts was predicated upon participant-reported clinical history. The authors' processing: Reference gene primer amplification gave estimated nucleated cell counts. The table came from immunoSEQ multiplex PCR; TCRdb's copy has only in-frame clones and leaves some out. V and J calls and clone size are as listed in that table; D and trimming were resolved from the DNA. This table has about 270,000 clones, roughly 88% appearing once. Trimming removed 3 bases at V and 4 bases at J, with 12 bases between. The CDR3 has 14 amino acids. Germline lookup yields CDR1 LNHDA and CDR2 SQIVND (reference sequence).

The chain recombines TRBV19 with TRBJ1-1; no firm D call. This receptor was taken from a woman between 40 and 55 years old with acute COVID-19. Sequenced: PBMCs or T cells enriched from blood (not recorded which). For the CDR3, the DNA is TGTGCCAGTAGTATCGGGTCGGGAGGCACTGAAGCTTTCTTT. This translates into CASSIGSGGTEAFF.